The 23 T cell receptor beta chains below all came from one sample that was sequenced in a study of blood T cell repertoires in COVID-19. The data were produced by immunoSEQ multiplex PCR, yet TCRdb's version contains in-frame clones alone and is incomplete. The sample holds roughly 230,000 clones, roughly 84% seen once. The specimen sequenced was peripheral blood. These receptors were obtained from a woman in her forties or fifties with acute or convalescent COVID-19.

The CDR3 region is CASDRVPTGELFF. As DNA, the CDR3 is TGTGCCAGCGACAGGGTACCCACCGGGGAGCTGTTTTTT. The rearrangement links TRBV28 to TRBJ2-2; TRBD1 agrees at 7 bases. This CDR3 spans 13 amino acids. J gave up 4 bases and V 8 bases, and 4 bases lay outside the gene matches. Germline lookup yields CDR1 MDHEN and CDR2 SYDVKM.

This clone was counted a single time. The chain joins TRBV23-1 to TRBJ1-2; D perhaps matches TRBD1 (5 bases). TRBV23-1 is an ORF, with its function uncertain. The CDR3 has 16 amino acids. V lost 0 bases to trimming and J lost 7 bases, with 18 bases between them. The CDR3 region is CASSQSGGRFVRGYTF. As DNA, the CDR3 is TGCGCCAGCAGTCAATCGGGGGGGAGGTTTGTCCGTGGCTACACCTTC.

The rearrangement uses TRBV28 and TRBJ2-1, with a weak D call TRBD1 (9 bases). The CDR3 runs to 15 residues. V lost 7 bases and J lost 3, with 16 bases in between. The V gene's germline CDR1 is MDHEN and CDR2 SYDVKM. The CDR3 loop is CASTRGGQGYNEQFF. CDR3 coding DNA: TGTGCCAGCACCCGGGGGGGACAGGGCTACAATGAGCAGTTCTTC.

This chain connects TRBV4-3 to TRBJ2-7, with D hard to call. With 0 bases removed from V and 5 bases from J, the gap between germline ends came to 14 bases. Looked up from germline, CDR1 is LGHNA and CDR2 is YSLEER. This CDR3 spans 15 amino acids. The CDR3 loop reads CASSQDTRVGHEQYF. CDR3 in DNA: TGCGCCAGCAGCCAAGATACCCGGGTCGGCCACGAGCAGTACTTC.

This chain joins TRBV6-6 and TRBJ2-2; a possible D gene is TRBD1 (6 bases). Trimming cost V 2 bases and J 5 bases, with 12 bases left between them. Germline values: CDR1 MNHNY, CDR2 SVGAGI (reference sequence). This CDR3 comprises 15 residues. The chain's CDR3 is CASSYKTGTTGELFF. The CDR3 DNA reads TGTGCCAGCAGTTACAAAACAGGGACAACCGGGGAGCTGTTTTTT.

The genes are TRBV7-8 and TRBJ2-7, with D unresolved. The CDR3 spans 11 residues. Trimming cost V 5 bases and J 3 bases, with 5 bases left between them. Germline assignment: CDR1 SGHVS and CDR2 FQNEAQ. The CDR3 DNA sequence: TGTGCCAGCAGCCCTAACTACGAGCAGTACTTC. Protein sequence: CASSPNYEQYF.

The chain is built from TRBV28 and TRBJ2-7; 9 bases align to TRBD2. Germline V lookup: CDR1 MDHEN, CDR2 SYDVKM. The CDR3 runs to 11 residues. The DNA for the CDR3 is TGTGGGGTAGCGGGAGTCTACGAGCAGTACTTC. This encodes CGVAGVYEQYF.

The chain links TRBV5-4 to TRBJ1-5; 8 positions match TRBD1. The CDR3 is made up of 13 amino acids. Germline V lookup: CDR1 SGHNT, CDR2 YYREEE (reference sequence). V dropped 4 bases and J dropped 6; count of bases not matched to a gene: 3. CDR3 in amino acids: CASSVDRAQPQHF. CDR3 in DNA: TGTGCCAGCAGCGTGGACAGGGCTCAGCCCCAGCATTTT. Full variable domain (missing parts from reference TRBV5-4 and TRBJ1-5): ETGVTQSPTHLIKTRGQQVTLRCSSQSGHNTVSWYQQALGQGPQFIFQYYREEENGRGNFPPRFSGLQFPNYSSELNVNALELDDSALYLCASSVDRAQPQHFGDGTRLSIL.

The CDR3 DNA sequence: TGTGCCAGCAGCTTAATCGACTCCCTCGGAGCTTTCTTT. The encoded protein is CASSLIDSLGAFF. The J gene is TRBJ1-1, the V gene TRBV7-9; D uncertain. Germline V lookup: CDR1 SEHNR, CDR2 FQNEAQ (reference sequence). The germline V and J ends were trimmed by 2 bases and 10 bases, with 14 bases remaining between them. The CDR3 has 13 amino acids.

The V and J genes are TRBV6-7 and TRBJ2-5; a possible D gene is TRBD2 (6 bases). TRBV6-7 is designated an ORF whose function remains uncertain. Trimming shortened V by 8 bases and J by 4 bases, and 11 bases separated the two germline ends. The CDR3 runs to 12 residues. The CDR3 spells CASRGTGETQYF. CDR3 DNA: TGTGCCAGCCGGGGGACCGGAGAGACCCAGTACTTC.

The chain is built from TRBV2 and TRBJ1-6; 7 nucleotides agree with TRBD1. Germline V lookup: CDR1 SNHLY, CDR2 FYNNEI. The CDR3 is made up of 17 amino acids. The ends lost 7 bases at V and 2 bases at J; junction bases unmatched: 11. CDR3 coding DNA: TGTGCCAGCATCTCAACCTCCCAGGGGGCCTATAATTCACCCCTCCACTTT. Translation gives CASISTSQGAYNSPLHF.

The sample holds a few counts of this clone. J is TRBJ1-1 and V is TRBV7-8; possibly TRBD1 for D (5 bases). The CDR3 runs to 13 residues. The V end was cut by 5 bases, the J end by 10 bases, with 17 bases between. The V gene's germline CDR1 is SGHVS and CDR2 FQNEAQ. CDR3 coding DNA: TGTGCCAGCAGCCCGGCGGGGCTTGCGGTAGCTTTCTTT. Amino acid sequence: CASSPAGLAVAFF. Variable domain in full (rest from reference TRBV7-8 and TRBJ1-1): GAGVSQSPRYKVAKRGQDVALRCDPISGHVSLFWYQQALGQGPEFLTYFQNEAQLDKSGLPSDRFFAERPEGSVSTLKIQRTQQEDSAVYLCASSPAGLAVAFFGQGTRLTVV.

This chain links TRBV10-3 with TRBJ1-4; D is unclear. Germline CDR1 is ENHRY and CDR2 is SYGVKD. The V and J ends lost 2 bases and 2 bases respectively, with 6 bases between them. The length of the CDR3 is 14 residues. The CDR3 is CAISEGPTNEKLFF. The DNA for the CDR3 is TGTGCCATCAGTGAGGGCCCCACTAATGAAAAACTGTTTTTT.

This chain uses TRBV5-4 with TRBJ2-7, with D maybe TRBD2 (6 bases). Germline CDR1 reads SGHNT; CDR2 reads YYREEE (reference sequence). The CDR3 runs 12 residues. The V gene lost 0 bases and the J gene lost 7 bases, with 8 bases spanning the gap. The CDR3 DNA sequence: TGTGCCAGCAGCTTGGCCGGGGGAGAGCAGTACTTC. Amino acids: CASSLAGGEQYF.

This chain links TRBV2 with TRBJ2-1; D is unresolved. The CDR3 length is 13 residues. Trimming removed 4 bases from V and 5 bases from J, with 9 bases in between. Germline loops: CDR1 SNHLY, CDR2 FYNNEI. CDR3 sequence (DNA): TGTGCCAGCAGTGTTAACCGGGACAATGAGCAGTTCTTC. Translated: CASSVNRDNEQFF.

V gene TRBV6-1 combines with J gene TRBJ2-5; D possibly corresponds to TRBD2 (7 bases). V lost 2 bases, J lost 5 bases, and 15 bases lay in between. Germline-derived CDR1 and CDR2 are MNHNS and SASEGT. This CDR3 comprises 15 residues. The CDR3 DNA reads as TGTGCCAGCAGTGAAAGTCCGGGGGGCAGTGAGACCCAGTACTTC. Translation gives CASSESPGGSETQYF.

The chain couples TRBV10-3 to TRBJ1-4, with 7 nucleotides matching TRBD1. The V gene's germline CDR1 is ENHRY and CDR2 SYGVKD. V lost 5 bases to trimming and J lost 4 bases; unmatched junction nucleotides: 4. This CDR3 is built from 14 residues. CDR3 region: CAISPGQHNEKLFF. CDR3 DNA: TGTGCCATCAGTCCGGGACAGCATAATGAAAAACTGTTTTTT.

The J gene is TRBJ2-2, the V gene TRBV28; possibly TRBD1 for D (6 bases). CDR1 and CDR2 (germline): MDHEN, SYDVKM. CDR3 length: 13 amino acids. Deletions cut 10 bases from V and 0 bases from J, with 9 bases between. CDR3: CATPGANTGELFF. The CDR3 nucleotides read TGTGCCACCCCAGGGGCGAACACCGGGGAGCTGTTTTTT.

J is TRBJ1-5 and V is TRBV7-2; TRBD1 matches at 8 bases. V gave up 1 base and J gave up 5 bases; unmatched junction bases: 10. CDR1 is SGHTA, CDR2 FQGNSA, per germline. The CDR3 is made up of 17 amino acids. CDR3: CASSLGGWTQGDQPQHF. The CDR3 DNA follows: TGTGCCAGCAGCTTAGGAGGTTGGACACAGGGGGATCAGCCCCAGCATTTT.

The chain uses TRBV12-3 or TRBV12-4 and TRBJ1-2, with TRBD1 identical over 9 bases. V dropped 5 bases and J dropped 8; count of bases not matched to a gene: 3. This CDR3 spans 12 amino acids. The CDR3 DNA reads TGTGCCAGCAGTCGGACAGGGGTAGGCTACACCTTC. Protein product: CASSRTGVGYTF.

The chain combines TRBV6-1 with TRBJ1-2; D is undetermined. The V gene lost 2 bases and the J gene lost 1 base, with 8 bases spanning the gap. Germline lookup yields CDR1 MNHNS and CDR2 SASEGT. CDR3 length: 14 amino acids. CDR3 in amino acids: CASSEHSGNYGYTF. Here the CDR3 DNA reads TGTGCCAGCAGTGAACACAGTGGTAACTATGGCTACACCTTC.

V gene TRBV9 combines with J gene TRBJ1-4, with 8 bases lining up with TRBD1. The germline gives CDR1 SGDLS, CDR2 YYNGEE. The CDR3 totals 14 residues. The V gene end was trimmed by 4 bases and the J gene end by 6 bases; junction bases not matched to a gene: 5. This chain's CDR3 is CASSIRGQDEKLFF. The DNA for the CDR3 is TGTGCCAGCAGCATCAGGGGGCAGGATGAAAAACTGTTTTTT. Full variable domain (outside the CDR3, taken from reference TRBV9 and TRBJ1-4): DSGVTQTPKHLITATGQRVTLRCSPRSGDLSVYWYQQSLDQGLQFLIQYYNGEERAKGNILERFSAQQFPDLHSELNLSSLELGDSALYFCASSIRGQDEKLFFGSGTQLSVL.

CDR3 bases: TGTGCCAGCACCCCCGGAGGGCTAGGGGAGCAGTACTTC. This gives the protein CASTPGGLGEQYF. The chain combines TRBV27 with TRBJ2-7, with D possibly TRBD2 on 6 matching bases. This CDR3 is built from 13 residues. V was cut by 7 bases and J by 7 bases, with 17 bases left in between. CDR1 and CDR2 (germline): MNHEY, SMNVEV (reference sequence).